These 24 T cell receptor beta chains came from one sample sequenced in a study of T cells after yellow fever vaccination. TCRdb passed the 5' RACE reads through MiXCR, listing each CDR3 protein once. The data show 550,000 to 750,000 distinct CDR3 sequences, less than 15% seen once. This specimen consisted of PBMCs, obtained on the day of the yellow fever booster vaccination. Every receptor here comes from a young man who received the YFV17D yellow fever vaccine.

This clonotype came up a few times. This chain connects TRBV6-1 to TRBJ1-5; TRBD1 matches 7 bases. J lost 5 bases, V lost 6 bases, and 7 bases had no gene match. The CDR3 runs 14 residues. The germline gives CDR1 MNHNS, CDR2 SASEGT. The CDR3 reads CASSDGGGYQPQHF. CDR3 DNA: TGTGCCAGCAGCGACGGAGGGGGCTATCAGCCCCAGCATTTT.

The CDR3 spells CATSRDSASGLYNEQFF. The CDR3 bases are TGTGCCACCAGCAGAGATTCCGCTAGCGGGCTGTACAATGAGCAGTTCTTC. The rearrangement uses TRBV15 and TRBJ2-1; 8 positions match TRBD2. From germline, CDR1 is LNHNV and CDR2 YYDKDF (reference sequence). Trimming removed 0 bases from V and 4 bases from J; junction bases left unmatched: 8. This CDR3 region has 17 residues.

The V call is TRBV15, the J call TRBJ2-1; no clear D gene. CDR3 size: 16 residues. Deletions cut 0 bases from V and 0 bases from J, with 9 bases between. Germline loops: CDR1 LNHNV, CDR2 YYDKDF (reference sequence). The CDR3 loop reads CATSRDARSSYNEQFF. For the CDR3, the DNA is TGTGCCACCAGCAGAGATGCCCGGAGCTCCTACAATGAGCAGTTCTTC. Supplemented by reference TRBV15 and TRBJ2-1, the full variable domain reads DAMVIQNPRYQVTQFGKPVTLSCSQTLNHNVMYWYQQKSSQAPKLLFHYYDKDFNNEADTPDNFQSRRPNTSFCFLDIRSPGLGDTAMYLCATSRDARSSYNEQFFGPGTRLTVL.

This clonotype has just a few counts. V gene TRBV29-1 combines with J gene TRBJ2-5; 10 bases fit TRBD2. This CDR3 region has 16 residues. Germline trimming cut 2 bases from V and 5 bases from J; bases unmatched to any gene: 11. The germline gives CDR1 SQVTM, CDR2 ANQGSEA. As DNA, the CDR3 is TGCAGCGTTGAACCGGAGCGGGAGGGCCCTGGGGAGACCCAGTACTTC. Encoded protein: CSVEPEREGPGETQYF.

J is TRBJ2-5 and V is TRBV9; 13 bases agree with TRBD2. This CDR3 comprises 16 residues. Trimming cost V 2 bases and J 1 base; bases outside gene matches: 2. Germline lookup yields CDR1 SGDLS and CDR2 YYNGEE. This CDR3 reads CASSVGLAGTQETQYF. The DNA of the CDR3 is TGTGCCAGCAGCGTGGGACTAGCGGGAACCCAAGAGACCCAGTACTTC.

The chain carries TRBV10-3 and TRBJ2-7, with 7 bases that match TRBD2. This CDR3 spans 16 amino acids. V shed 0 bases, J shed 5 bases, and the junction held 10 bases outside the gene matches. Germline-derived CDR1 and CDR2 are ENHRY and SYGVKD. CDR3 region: CAISESGGLVGHEQYF. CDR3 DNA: TGTGCCATCAGTGAGTCCGGAGGACTAGTGGGCCACGAGCAGTACTTC.

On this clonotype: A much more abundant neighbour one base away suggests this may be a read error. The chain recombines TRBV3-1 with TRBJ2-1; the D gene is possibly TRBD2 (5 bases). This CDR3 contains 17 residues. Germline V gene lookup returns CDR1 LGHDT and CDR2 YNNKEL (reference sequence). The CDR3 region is CASTQEGSTTFYNEQFF. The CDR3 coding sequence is TGTGCCAGCACCCAAGAAGGTTCGACTACCTTCTACAATGAGCAGTTCTTC.

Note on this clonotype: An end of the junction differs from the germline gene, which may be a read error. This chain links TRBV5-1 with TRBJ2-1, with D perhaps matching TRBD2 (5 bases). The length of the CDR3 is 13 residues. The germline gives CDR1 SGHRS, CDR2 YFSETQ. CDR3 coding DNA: TGCGCCAGCCGGGAACCCACCTACGATGAGCAGTTCTTC. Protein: CASREPTYDEQFF.

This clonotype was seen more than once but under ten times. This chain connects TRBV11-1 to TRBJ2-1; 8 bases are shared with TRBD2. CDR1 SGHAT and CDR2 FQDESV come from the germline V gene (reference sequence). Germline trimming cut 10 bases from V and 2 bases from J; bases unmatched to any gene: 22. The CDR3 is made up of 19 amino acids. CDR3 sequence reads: CATLTWGGGSGIAYNEQFF. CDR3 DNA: TGTGCCACTCTTACATGGGGAGGGGGTAGCGGGATTGCCTACAATGAGCAGTTCTTC. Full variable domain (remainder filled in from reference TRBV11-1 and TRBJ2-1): EAEVAQSPRYKITEKSQAVAFWCDPISGHATLYWYRQILGQGPELLVQFQDESVVDDSQLPKDRFSAERLKGVDSTLKIQPAELGDSAMYLCATLTWGGGSGIAYNEQFFGPGTRLTVL.

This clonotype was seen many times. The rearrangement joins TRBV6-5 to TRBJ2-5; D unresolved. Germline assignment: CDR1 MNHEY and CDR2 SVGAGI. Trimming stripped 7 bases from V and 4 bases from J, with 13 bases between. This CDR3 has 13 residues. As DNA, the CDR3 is TGTGCCAGCAAGGCCCATGGGGTAGAGACCCAGTACTTC. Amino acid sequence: CASKAHGVETQYF.

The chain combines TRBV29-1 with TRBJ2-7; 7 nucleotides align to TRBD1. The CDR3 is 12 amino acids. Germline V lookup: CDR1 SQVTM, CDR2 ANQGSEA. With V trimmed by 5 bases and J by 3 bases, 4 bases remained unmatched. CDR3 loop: CSVRDSLYEQYF. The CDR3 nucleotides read TGCAGCGTTAGGGACAGCCTCTACGAGCAGTACTTC.

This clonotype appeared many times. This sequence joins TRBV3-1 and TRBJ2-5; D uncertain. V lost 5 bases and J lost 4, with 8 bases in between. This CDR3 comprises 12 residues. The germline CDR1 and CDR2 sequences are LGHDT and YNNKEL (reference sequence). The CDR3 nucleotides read TGTGCCAGCAGCAGCCATAGAGAGACCCAGTACTTC. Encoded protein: CASSSHRETQYF.

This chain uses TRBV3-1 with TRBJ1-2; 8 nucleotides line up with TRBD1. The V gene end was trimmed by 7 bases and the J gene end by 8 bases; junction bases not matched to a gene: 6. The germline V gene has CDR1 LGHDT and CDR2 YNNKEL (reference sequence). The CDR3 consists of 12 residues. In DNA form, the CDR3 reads TGTGCCAGCACCGACAGGGGCGGAGGCTACACCTTC. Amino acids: CASTDRGGGYTF.

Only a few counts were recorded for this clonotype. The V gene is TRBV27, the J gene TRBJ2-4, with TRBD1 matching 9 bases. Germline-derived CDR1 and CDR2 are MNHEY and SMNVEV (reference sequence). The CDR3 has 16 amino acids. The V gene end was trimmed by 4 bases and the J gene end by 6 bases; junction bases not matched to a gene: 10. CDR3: CASSSNRDRVVNIQYF. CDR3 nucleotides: TGTGCCAGCAGTTCCAACCGGGACAGGGTTGTAAACATTCAGTACTTC.

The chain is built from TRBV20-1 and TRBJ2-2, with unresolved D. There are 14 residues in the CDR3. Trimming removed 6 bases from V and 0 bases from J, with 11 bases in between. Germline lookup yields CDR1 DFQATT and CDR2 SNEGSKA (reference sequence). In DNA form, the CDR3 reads TGCAGTGCCCTGAAGAGTGCGAACACCGGGGAGCTGTTTTTT. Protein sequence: CSALKSANTGELFF.

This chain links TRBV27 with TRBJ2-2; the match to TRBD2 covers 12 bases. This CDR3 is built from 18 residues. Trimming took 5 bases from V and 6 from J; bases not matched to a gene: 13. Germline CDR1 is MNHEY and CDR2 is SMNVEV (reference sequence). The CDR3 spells CASSTRQGPSGRAGELFF. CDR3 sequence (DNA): TGTGCCAGCAGTACCCGACAGGGACCTAGCGGGAGGGCCGGGGAGCTGTTTTTT.

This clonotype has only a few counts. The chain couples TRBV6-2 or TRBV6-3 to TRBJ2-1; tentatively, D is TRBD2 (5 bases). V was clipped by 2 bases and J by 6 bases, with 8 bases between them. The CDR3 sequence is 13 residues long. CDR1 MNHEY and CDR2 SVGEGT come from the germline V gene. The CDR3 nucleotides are TGTGCCAGCAGTTACCTTGCGGGCAATGAGCAGTTCTTC. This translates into CASSYLAGNEQFF.

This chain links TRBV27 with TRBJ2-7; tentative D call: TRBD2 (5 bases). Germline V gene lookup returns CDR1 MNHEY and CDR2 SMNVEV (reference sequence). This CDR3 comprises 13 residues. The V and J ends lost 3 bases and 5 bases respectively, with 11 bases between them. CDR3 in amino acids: CASSLNSGDEQYF. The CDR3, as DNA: TGTGCCAGCAGTTTGAATTCCGGGGACGAGCAGTACTTC.

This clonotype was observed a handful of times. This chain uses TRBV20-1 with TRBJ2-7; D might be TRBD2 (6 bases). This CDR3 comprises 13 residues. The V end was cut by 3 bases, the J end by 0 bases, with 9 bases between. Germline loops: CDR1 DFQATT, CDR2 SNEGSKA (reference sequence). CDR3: CSASGSVSYEQYF. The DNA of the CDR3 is TGCAGTGCTAGCGGGAGTGTCTCCTACGAGCAGTACTTC.

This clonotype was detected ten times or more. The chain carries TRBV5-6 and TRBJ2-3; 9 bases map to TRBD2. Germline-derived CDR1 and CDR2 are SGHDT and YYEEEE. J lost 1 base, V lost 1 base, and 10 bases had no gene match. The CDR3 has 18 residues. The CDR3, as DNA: TGTGCCAGCAGCTTGTATGGCAAGACTAGCGGAGGCACAGATACGCAGTATTTT. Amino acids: CASSLYGKTSGGTDTQYF.

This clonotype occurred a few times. As DNA, the CDR3 is TGTGCCAGCACTAAAAGGCTAGCGGACAATGAGCAGTTCTTC. Translating gives CASTKRLADNEQFF. The J gene is TRBJ2-1, the V gene TRBV2, with 7 bases that match TRBD2. This CDR3 has 14 residues. Germline lookup yields CDR1 SNHLY and CDR2 FYNNEI. The J segment lost 5 bases and the V segment lost 7 bases, leaving 8 bases of the junction unmatched.

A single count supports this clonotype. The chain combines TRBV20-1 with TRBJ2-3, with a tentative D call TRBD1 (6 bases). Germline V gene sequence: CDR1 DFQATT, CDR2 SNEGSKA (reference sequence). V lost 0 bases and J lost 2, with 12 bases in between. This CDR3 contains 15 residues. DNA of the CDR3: TGCAGTGCTAGAGACCAAGGGGGTTCCACAGATACGCAGTATTTT. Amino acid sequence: CSARDQGGSTDTQYF.

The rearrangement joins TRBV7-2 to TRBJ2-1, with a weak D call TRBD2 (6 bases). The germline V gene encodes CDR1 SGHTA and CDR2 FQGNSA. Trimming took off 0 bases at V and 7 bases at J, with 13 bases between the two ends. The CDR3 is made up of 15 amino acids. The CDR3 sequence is CASSLAGGPRNEQFF. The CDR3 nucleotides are TGTGCCAGCAGCTTAGCCGGAGGGCCGCGGAATGAGCAGTTCTTC.

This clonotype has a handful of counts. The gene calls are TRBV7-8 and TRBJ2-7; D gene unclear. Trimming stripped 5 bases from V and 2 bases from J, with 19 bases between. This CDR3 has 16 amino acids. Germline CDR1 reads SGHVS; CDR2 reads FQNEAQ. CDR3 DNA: TGTGCCAGCAGCCTAAATTTGAAAGGCAGAACCTACGAGCAGTACTTC. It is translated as CASSLNLKGRTYEQYF.